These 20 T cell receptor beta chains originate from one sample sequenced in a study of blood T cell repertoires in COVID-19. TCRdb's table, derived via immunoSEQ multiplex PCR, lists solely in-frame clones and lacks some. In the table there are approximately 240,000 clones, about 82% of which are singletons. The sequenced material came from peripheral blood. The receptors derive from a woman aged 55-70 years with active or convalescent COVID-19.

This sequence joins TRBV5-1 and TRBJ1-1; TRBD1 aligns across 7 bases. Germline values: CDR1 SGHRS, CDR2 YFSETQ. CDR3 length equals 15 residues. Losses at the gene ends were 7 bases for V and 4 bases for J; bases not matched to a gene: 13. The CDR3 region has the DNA TGCGCCAGCTTTCCTGGGGGGCAGGGGGGCACTGAAGCTTTCTTT. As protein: CASFPGGQGGTEAFF.

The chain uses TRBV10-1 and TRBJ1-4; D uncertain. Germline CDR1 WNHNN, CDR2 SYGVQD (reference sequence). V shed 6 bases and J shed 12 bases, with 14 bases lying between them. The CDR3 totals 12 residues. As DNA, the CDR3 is TGCGCCAGCAGGACTGGCTTCGGTCAACTGTTTTTT. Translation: CASRTGFGQLFF.

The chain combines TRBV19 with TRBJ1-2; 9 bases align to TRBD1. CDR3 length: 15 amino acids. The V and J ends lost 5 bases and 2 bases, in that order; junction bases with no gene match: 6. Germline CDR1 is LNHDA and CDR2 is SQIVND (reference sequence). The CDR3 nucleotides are TGTGCCAGTAGTTCATCCGGGACAGGGAACTATGGCTACACCTTC. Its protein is CASSSSGTGNYGYTF.

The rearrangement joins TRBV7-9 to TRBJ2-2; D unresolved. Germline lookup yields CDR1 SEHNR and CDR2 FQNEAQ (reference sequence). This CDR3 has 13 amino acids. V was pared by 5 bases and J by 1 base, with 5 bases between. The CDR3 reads CASSVKNTGELFF. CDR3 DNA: TGTGCCAGCAGCGTTAAGAACACCGGGGAGCTGTTTTTT.

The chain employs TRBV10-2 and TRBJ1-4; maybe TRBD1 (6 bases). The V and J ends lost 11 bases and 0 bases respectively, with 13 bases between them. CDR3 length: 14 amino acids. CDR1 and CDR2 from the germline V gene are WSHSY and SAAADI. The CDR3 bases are TGCGCCCGCCTTTGGACAGCAACTAATGAAAAACTGTTTTTT. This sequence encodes CARLWTATNEKLFF.

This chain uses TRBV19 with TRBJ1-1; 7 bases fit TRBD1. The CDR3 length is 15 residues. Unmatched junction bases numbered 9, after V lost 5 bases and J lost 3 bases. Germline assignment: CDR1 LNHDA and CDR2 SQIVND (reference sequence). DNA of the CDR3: TGTGCCAGTAGTTCAGACAGGGTTTGGGACACTGAAGCTTTCTTT. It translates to CASSSDRVWDTEAFF.

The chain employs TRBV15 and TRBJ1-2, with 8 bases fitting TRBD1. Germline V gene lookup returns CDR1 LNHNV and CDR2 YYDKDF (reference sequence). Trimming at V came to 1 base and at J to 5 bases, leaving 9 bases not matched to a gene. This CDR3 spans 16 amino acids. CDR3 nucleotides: TGTGCCACCAGCAGAGGCCAGGGGGCGCGAGGGTATGGCTACACCTTC. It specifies CATSRGQGARGYGYTF.

The CDR3 loop reads CASSDQGLTTNQPQHF. The CDR3 DNA is TGTGCCAGCAGTGATCAAGGACTCACAACCAATCAGCCCCAGCATTTT. The V and J genes are TRBV6-1 and TRBJ1-5; D ambiguous. Germline assignment: CDR1 MNHNS and CDR2 SASEGT. The CDR3 is 16 amino acids. Trimming cost V 3 bases and J 3 bases, with 15 bases left between them.

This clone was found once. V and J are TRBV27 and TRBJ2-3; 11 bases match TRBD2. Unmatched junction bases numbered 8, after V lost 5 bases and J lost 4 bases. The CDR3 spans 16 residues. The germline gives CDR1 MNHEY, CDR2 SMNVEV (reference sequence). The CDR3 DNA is TGTGCCAGCAGTCCGGGACTAGCGGAGGGGGCAGATACGCAGTATTTT. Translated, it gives CASSPGLAEGADTQYF.

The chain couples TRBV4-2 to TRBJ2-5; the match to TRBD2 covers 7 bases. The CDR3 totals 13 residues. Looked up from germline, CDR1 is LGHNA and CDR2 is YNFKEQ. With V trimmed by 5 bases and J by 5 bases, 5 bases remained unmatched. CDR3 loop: CASSWEGQETQYF. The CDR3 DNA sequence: TGTGCCAGCAGCTGGGAGGGTCAGGAGACCCAGTACTTC.

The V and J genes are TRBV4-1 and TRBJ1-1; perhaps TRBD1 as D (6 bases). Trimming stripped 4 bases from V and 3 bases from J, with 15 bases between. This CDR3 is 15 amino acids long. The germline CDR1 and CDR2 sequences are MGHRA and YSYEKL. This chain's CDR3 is CASSLGTHGDTEAFF. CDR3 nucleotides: TGCGCCAGCAGCCTTGGGACACACGGGGACACTGAAGCTTTCTTT.

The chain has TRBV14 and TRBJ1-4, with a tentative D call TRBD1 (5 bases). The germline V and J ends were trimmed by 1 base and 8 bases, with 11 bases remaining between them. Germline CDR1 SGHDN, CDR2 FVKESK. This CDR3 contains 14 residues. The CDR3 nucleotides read TGTGCCAGCAGCCAAGTTCGGGGGATCGAAAAACTGTTTTTT. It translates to CASSQVRGIEKLFF.

The CDR3 spells CASSLRLAAYNEQFF. CDR3 DNA: TGTGCCAGCAGCTTAAGATTAGCGGCCTACAATGAGCAGTTCTTC. The V gene is TRBV7-9, the J gene TRBJ2-1; a possible D gene is TRBD2 (6 bases). Germline CDR1 is SEHNR and CDR2 is FQNEAQ (reference sequence). V shed 2 bases and J shed 2 bases, with 10 bases lying between them. The length of the CDR3 is 15 residues. The variable domain in full, completed from reference TRBV7-9 and TRBJ2-1, reads DTGVSQNPRHKITKRGQNVTFRCDPISEHNRLYWYRQTLGQGPEFLTYFQNEAQLEKSRLLSDRFSAERPKGSFSTLEIQRTEQGDSAMYLCASSLRLAAYNEQFFGPGTRLTVL.

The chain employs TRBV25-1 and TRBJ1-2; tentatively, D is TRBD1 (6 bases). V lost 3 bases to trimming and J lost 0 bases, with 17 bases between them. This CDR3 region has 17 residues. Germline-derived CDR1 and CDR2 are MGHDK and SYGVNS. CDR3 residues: CASSDGTKWTTNYGYTF. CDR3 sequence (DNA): TGTGCCAGCAGTGACGGGACAAAGTGGACCACTAACTATGGCTACACCTTC.

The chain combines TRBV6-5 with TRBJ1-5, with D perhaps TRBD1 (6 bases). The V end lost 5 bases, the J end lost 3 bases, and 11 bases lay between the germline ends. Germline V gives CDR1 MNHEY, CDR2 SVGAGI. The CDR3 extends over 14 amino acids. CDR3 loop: CASSPGQPNQPQHF. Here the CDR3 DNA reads TGTGCCAGCAGTCCAGGACAGCCCAATCAGCCCCAGCATTTT.

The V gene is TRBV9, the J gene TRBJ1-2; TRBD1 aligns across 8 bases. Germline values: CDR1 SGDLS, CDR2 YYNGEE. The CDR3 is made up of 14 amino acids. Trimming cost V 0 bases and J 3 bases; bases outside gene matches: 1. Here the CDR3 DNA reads TGTGCCAGCAGCGTAGACAGGGGGGACTATGGCTACACCTTC. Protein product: CASSVDRGDYGYTF.

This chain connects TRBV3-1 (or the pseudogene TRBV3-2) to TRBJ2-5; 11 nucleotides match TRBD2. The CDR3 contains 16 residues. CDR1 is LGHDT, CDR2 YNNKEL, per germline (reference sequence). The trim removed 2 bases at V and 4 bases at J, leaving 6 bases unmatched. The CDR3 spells CASSQTTGTSGETQYF. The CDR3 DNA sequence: TGTGCCAGCAGCCAAACGACCGGGACTAGCGGAGAGACCCAGTACTTC.

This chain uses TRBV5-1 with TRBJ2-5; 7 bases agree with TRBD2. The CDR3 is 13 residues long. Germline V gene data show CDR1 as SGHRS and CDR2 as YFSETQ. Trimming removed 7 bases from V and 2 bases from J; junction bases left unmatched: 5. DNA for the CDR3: TGCGCCAGCCGAGAGGGAGGGCAAGAGACCCAGTACTTC. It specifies CASREGGQETQYF. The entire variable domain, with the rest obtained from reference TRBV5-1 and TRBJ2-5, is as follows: KAGVTQTPRYLIKTRGQQVTLSCSPISGHRSVSWYQQTPGQGLQFLFEYFSETQRNKGNFPGRFSGRQFSNSRSEMNVSTLELGDSALYLCASREGGQETQYFGPGTRLLVL.

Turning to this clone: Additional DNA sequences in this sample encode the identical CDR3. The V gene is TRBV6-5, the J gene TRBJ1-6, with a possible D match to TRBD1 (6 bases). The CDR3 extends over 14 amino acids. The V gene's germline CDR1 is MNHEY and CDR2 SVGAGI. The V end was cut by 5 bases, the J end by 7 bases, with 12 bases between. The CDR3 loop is CASSLGQTNSPLHF. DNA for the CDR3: TGTGCCAGCAGTCTCGGACAGACCAATTCACCCCTCCACTTT.

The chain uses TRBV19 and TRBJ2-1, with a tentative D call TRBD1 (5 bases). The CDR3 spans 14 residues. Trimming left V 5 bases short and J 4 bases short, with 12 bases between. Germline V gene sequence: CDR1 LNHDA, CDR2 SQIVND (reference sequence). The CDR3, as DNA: TGTGCCAGTAGTGGCGGATCAGGGTACAATGAGCAGTTCTTC. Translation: CASSGGSGYNEQFF. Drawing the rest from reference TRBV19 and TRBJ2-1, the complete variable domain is DGGITQSPKYLFRKEGQNVTLSCEQNLNHDAMYWYRQDPGQGLRLIYYSQIVNDFQKGDIAEGYSVSREKKESFPLTVTSAQKNPTAFYLCASSGGSGYNEQFFGPGTRLTVL.